This T cell receptor (beta chain) appears in the sequencing data of a study of radiotherapy plus CTLA-4 blockade in lung cancer. Points from the study as a whole: Alongside interferon-beta, early blood T cell clone dynamics were reportedly the best predictor of response. After treatment with radiotherapy plus ipilimumab, TCR clones that came from the tumor expanded in blood.

Trimming took off 6 bases at V and 7 bases at J, with 12 bases between the two ends. Germline CDR1 reads SNHLY; CDR2 reads FYNNEI. The CDR3 extends over 12 amino acids. Ipilimumab CTLA-4 blockade and focal radiation were given to patients with chemo-refractory metastatic non-small-cell lung cancer. Of note for this clone: As yet, its antigen is unknown.

The repertoire was sequenced with immunoSEQ multiplex PCR; TCRdb's copy has only in-frame clones and lacks some. The sample consists of 90,000 or so clones, around four fifths of them appearing once. The sequencing used peripheral blood, collected from a patient treated with radiotherapy plus ipilimumab. V usage is TRBV2 and J usage is TRBJ1-2; the D gene is possibly TRBD1 (5 bases). The origin of this receptor is a human donor with non-small cell lung cancer who had stable disease on radiotherapy plus ipilimumab. CDR3 sequence (DNA): TGTGCCAGCAGCGCAGGGCCACGTGGCTACACCTTC. This encodes CASSAGPRGYTF.